This T cell receptor (beta chain) comes out of a study of CXCR3-negative and CXCR3-positive naive CD8 T cells. The study, taken as a whole, reports: Compared with CXCR3-negative naive cells, CXCR3-positive naive cells showed more hydrophobic TRB CDR3s. Across naive subsets, surface CD5 expression was comparable, and TCR strength was inferred from properties of the TRB CDR3.

CDR1 is MGHRA and CDR2 is YSYEKL in the germline V gene. The CDR3 totals 15 residues. To note about this clonotype: Its specificity is not known.

It was by 5' RACE with UMI labels that the TRB cDNA libraries were prepared. TCRdb reprocessed the 5' RACE reads and stores each CDR3 protein as one record, lacking DNA. The specimen's table records over 150,000 distinct CDR3 sequences. The chain recombines TRBV4-1 with TRBJ1-5; absent DNA, TCRdb's TRBD1 call cannot be checked. The sequenced material came from naive CXCR3+ CD8+ T cells from blood. Indicated subset: CD45RO-CCR7+CD27+CD95- naive CD8+ T cells expressing CXCR3 (TNR3+). This receptor was obtained from a human donor in good health. Some clones in this sample may be carry-over from other donors' samples. CDR3 protein: CASSQGASSNQPQHF.